The sequence of this TCR beta chain was determined in a study of blood T cell repertoires in COVID-19. Study context: Samples of COVID-19 (acute and convalescent) were obtained from the United States, Italy and Spain.

In germline, CDR1 is SEHNR, CDR2 FQNEAQ (reference sequence). J lost 4 bases, V lost 3 bases, and 6 bases had no gene match. This CDR3 contains 16 residues. Original processing notes: Quantification of nucleated cells was approximated via reference gene primer amplification. Libraries were prepared by immunoSEQ multiplex PCR; TCRdb keeps only in-frame clonotypes and omits some of them. That table is the source of V, J and clone size, and D and trimming were worked out from the DNA. The repertoire holds 200,000 to 300,000 clones, under 90% seen once, with 8% to 9.5% in the top ten. This TCR came from a human donor in a cohort sampled during active COVID-19. The specimen was peripheral blood. V usage is TRBV7-9 and J usage is TRBJ2-1, with TRBD2 matching 10 bases. The CDR3 is CASSFFSGREYNEQFF. DNA for the CDR3: TGTGCCAGCAGCTTCTTCAGCGGGAGGGAATACAATGAGCAGTTCTTC.